This T cell receptor beta chain comes out of a study of CD8 T cells in Susac syndrome. Reverse transcription of roughly 0.5 to 1 ug RNA was carried out with random hexamers. The method of amplification for TCR beta CDR3 was immunoSEQ multiplex PCR, covering 54 Vbeta and 13 Jbeta. MiXCR was run by TCRdb on the immunoSEQ multiplex PCR reads, yielding one entry per CDR3 protein. The table includes about 170,000 distinct CDR3 sequences, approximately 93% detected once. The V end was cut by 6 bases, the J end by 0 bases, with 11 bases between. The CDR3 spans 14 residues. Germline V gives CDR1 SNHLY, CDR2 FYNNEI.

The chain links TRBV2 to TRBJ1-1; TRBD1 is a possible D gene (5 bases). The sequencing sample was made of CD4+ T cells from PBMCs. This TCR derives from a human donor with multiple sclerosis. The CDR3 sequence: CASRLVGVNTEAFF. The CDR3 region has the DNA TGTGCCAGCAGATTAGTGGGGGTGAACACTGAAGCTTTCTTT.